This entry features one T cell receptor beta chain sequence. The data belong to a study of blood T cell repertoires in COVID-19. All enrollees were roughly 18 to 100 years old and from about 24 US areas. Each participant's cohort was designated according to participant-reported clinical history. Per the original data handling: Amplification of reference gene primers provided the estimated nucleated cell counts. The method was immunoSEQ multiplex PCR; TCRdb's version includes in-frame clones alone and lacks a portion of them. The DNA gave D and trimming, while V, J and clone size come from that table. The sample yields some 200,000 clones, 89% seen once. Sequencing was performed on PBMCs or T cells enriched from blood (not recorded which). This sequence originates from a woman under 30 who had recovered from COVID-19.

This CDR3 is CASSGTGGDYGYTF. Here the CDR3 DNA reads TGTGCCAGCAGCGGGACAGGGGGAGACTATGGCTACACCTTC. The V call is TRBV5-4, the J call TRBJ1-2, with TRBD1 matching over 11 bases. With 4 bases clipped from V and 3 bases from J, the junction kept 2 bases outside the gene matches. Germline lookup yields CDR1 SGHNT and CDR2 YYREEE (reference sequence). The CDR3 covers 14 residues.